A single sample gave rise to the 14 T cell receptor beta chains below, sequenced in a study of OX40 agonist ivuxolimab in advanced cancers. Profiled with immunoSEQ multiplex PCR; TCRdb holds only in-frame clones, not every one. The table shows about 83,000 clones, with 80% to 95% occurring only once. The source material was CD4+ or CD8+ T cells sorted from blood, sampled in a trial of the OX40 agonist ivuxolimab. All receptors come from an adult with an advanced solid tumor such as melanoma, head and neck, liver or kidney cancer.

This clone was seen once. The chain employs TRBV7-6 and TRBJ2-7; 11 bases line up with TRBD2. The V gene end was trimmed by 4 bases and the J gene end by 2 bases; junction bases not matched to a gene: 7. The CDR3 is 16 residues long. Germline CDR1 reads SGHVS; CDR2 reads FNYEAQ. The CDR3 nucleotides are TGTGCCAGCAGCTCCCGTATAGCGGGGGGGCCCTACGAGCAGTACTTC. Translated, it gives CASSSRIAGGPYEQYF.

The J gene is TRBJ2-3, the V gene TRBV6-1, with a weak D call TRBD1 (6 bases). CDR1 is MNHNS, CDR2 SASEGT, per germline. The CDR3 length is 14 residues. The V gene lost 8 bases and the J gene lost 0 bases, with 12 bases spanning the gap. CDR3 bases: TGTGCCAGCGGCCCCAGGGGTAGCACAGATACGCAGTATTTT. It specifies CASGPRGSTDTQYF.

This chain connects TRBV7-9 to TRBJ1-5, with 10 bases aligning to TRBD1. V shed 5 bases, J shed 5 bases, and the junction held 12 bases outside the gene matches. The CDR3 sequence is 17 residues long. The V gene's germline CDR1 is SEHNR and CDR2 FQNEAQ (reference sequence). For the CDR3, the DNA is TGTGCCAGCAGCGCGTATGGGACAGGGGACCGAGATCAGCCCCAGCATTTT. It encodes CASSAYGTGDRDQPQHF.

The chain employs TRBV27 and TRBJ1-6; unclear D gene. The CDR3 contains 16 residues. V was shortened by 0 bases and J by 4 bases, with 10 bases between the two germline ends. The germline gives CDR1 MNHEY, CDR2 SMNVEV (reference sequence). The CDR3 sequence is CASSLSSGEYNSPLHF. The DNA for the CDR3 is TGTGCCAGCAGTTTATCATCCGGGGAATATAATTCACCCCTCCACTTT.

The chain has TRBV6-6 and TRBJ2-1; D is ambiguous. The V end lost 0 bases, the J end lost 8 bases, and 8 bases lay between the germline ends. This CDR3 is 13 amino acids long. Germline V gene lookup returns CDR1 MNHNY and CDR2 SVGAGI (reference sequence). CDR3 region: CASSYSLVHEQFF. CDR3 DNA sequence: TGTGCCAGCAGTTACTCCCTTGTTCATGAGCAGTTCTTC.

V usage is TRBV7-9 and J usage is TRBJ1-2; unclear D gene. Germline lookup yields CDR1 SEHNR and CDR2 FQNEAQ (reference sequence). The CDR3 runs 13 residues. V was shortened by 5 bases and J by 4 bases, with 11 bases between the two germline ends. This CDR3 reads CASSPGGFYGYTF. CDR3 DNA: TGTGCCAGCAGCCCGGGCGGATTCTATGGCTACACCTTC.

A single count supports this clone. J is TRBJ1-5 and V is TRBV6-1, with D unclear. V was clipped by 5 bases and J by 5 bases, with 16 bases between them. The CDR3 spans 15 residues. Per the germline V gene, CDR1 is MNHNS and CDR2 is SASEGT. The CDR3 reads CASSTPRGFYQPQHF. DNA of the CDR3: TGTGCCAGCAGTACCCCCCGGGGATTTTATCAGCCCCAGCATTTT.

CDR3: CASSYNPPGGYTF. CDR3 nucleotide sequence: TGTGCCAGCAGTTACAATCCCCCAGGTGGCTACACCTTC. The gene calls are TRBV6-5 and TRBJ1-2, with no clear D. Per the germline V gene, CDR1 is MNHEY and CDR2 is SVGAGI. Deletions cut 2 bases from V and 7 bases from J, with 11 bases between. The CDR3 totals 13 residues.

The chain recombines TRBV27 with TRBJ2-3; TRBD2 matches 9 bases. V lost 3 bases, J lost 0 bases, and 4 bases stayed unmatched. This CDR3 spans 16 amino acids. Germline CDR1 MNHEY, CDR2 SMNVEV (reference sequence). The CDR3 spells CASSFIAGESTDTQYF. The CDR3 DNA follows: TGTGCCAGCAGTTTTATAGCGGGGGAGAGCACAGATACGCAGTATTTT.

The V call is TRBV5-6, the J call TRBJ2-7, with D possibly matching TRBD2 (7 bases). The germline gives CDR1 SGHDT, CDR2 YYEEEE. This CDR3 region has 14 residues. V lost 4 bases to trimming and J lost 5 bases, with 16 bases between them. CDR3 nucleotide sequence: TGTGCCAGCAGCCCCATGGGGGGGGCCCACGAGCAGTACTTC. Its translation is CASSPMGGAHEQYF.

CDR3 nucleotide sequence: TGTGCCAGCAGCTTAGATGATCCCACTAGCGGGGAGTACGAGCAGTACTTC. This encodes CASSLDDPTSGEYEQYF. The chain carries TRBV11-2 and TRBJ2-7; 10 bases fit TRBD2. The germline CDR1 and CDR2 sequences are SGHAT and FQNNGV. This CDR3 is 17 amino acids long. With V trimmed by 0 bases and J by 4 bases, 9 bases remained unmatched.

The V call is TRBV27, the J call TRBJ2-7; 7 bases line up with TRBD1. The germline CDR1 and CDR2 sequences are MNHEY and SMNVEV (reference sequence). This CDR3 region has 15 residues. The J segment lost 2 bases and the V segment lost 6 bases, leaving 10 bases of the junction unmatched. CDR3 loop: CASRPDRANTYEQYF. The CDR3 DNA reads TGTGCCAGCAGGCCTGACAGGGCTAATACCTACGAGCAGTACTTC.

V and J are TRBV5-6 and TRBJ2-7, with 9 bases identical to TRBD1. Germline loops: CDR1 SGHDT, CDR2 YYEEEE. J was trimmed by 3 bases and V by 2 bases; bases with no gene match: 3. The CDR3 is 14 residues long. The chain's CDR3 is CASSFGTGNYEQYF. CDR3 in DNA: TGTGCCAGCAGCTTCGGGACAGGGAACTACGAGCAGTACTTC.

CDR3 region: CASSLGLAGAYSTDTQYF. CDR3 in DNA: TGTGCCAGCAGCTTGGGACTAGCGGGGGCCTATAGCACAGATACGCAGTATTTT. The chain carries TRBV7-8 and TRBJ2-3; 14 nucleotides agree with TRBD2. Germline-derived CDR1 and CDR2 are SGHVS and FQNEAQ. The V gene end was trimmed by 3 bases and the J gene end by 0 bases; junction bases not matched to a gene: 5. The CDR3 loop spans 18 amino acids.